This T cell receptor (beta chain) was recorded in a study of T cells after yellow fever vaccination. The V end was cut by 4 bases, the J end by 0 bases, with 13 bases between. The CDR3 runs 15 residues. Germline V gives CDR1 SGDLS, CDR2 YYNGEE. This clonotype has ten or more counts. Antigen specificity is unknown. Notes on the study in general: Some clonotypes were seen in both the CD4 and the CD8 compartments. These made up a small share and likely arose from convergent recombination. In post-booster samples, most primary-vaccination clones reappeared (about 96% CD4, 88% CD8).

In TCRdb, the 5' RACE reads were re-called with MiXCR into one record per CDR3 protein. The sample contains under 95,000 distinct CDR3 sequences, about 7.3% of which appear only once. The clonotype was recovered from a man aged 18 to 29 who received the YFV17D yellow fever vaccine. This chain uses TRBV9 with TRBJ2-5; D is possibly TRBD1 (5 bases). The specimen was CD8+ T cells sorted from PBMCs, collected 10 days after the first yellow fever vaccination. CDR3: CASSSADSYQETQYF. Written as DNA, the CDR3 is TGTGCCAGCAGCTCCGCAGACAGTTACCAAGAGACCCAGTACTTC.